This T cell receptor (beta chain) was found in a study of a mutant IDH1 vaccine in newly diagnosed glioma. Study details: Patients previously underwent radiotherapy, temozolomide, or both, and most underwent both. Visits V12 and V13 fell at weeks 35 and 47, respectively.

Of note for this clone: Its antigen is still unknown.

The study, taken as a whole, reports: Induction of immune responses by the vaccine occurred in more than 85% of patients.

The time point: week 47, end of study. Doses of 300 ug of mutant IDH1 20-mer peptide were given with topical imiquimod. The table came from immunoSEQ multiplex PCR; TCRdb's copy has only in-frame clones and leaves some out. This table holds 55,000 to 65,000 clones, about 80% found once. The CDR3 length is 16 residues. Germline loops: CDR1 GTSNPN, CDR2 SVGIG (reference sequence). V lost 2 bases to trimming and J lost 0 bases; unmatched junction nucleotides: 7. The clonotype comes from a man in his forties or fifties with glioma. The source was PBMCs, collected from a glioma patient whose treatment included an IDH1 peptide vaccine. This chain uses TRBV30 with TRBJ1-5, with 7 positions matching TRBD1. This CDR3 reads CAWSTRDRYSNQPQHF. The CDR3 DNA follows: TGTGCCTGGAGTACCCGGGACAGATATAGCAATCAGCCCCAGCATTTT.